This paragraph reports one T cell receptor beta chain. These data originate in a study of control samples from healthy donors and cancer patients. Sequenced by immunoSEQ multiplex PCR; TCRdb stores in-frame clones only, minus some. Seen here are 50,000 or so clones, roughly 95% observed once, and the top ten hold approximately 1%. The specimen was blood. The receptor was derived from a woman under 30 in good health.

CDR3 DNA sequence: TGTGCCAGCAGCCAGGGGGGGGCGCAGGTCTATGGCTACACCTTC. Translation: CASSQGGAQVYGYTF. This chain links TRBV6-5 with TRBJ1-2, with 7 bases lining up with TRBD1. Looked up from germline, CDR1 is MNHEY and CDR2 is SVGAGI. With V trimmed by 6 bases and J by 4 bases, 11 bases remained unmatched. The CDR3 is 15 amino acids.